The TCR beta chain described here comes from a study of CD8 T cells in ankylosing spondylitis. TCRdb processed the 5' RACE reads anew with MiXCR; each CDR3 protein has one entry. The repertoire holds 350,000 to 450,000 distinct CDR3 sequences, with 20% as singletons. Looked up from germline, CDR1 is SGDLS and CDR2 is YYNGEE. The CDR3 has 15 amino acids. About this clonotype: This may stem from a read error, because a much larger clone lies one nucleotide away.

The sequencing input was blood, either unsorted or a sorted T cell fraction (not recorded which). The chain combines TRBV9 with TRBJ1-4; TRBD1 aligns across 7 bases. The source of this sequence is a male donor with ankylosing spondylitis or in good health (not recorded which). CDR3 amino acids: CSSSVGGATNEKLFF. The CDR3 DNA reads as TGTTCCAGCAGCGTAGGGGGCGCAACTAATGAAAAACTGTTTTTT.